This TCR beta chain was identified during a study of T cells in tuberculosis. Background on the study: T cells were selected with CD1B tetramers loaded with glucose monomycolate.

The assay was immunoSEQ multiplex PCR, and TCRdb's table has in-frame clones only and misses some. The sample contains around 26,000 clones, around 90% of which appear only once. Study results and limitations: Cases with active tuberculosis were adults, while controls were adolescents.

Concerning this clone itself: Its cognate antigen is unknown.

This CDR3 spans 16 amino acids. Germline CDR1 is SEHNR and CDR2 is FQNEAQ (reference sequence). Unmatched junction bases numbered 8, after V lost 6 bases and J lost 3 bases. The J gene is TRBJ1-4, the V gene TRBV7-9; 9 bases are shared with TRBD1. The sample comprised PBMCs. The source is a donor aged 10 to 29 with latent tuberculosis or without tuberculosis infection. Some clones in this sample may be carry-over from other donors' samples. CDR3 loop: CASSRQGVEANEKLFF. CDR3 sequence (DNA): TGTGCCAGCAGTCGACAGGGGGTCGAGGCTAATGAAAAACTGTTTTTT.